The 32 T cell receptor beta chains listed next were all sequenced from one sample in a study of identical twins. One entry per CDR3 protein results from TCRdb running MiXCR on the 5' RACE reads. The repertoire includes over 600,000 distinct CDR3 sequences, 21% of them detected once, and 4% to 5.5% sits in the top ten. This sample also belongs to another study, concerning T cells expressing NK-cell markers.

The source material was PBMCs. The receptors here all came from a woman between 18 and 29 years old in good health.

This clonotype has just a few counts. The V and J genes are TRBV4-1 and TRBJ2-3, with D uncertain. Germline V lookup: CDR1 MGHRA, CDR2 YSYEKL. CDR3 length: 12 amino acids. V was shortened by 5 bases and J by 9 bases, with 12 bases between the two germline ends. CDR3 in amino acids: CASSSSDPTQYF. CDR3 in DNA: TGCGCCAGCAGCTCATCCGACCCCACGCAGTATTTT.

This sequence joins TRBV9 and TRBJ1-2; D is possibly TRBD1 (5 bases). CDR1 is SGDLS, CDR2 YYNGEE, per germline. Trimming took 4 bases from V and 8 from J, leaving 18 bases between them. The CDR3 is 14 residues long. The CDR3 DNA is TGTGCCAGCAGCCCCCTGGGGACGACGAGCGGCTACACCTTC. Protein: CASSPLGTTSGYTF. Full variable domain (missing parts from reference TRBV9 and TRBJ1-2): DSGVTQTPKHLITATGQRVTLRCSPRSGDLSVYWYQQSLDQGLQFLIQYYNGEERAKGNILERFSAQQFPDLHSELNLSSLELGDSALYFCASSPLGTTSGYTFGSGTRLTVV.

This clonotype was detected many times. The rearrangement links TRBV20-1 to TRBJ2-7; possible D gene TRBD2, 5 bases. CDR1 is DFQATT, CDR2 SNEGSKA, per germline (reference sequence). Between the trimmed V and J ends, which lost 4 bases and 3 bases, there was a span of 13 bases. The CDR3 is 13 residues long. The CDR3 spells CSATLSRDYEQYF. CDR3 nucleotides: TGCAGTGCTACCCTCTCCCGGGACTACGAGCAGTACTTC.

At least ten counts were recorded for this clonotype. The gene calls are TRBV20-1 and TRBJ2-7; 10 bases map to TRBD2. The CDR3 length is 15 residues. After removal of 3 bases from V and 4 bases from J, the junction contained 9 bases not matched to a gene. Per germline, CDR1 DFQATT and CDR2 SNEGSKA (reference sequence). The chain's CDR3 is CSASQASGSRYEQYF. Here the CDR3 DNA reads TGCAGTGCTAGTCAGGCTAGCGGGAGTCGGTACGAGCAGTACTTC.

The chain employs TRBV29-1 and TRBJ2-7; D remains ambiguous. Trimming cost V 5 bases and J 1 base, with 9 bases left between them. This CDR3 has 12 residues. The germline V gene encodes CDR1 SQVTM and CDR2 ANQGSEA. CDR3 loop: CSVTIGSYEQYF. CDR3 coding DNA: TGCAGCGTTACTATAGGGTCCTACGAGCAGTACTTC.

The CDR3 nucleotides are TGCAGTGCCACAAAGAGGGAGAACTATGGCTACACCTTC. The encoded protein is CSATKRENYGYTF. The gene calls are TRBV20-1 and TRBJ1-2; D unresolved. The length of the CDR3 is 13 residues. In germline, CDR1 is DFQATT, CDR2 SNEGSKA (reference sequence). V was pared by 6 bases and J by 2 bases, with 13 bases between.

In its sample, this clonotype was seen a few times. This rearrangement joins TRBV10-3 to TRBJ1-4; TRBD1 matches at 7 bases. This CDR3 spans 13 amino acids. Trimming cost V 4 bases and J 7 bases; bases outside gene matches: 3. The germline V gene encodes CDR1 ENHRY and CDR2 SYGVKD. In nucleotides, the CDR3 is TGTGCCATCAGTGGGACAGGACGTGAAAAACTGTTTTTT. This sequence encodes CAISGTGREKLFF.

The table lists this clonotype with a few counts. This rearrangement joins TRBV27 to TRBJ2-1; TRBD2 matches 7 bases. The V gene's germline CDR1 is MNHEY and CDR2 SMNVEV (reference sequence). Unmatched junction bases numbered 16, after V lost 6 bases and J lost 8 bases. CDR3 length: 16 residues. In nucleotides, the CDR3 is TGTGCCAGCAGCCCTATCCGAGGGACTATGGTCGATGAGCAGTTCTTC. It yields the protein CASSPIRGTMVDEQFF.

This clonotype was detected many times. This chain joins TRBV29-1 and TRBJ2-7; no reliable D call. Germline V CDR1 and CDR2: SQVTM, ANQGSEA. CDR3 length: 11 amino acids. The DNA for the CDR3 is TGCAGTGTTAGGGAAGGGTACGAGCAGTACTTC. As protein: CSVREGYEQYF.

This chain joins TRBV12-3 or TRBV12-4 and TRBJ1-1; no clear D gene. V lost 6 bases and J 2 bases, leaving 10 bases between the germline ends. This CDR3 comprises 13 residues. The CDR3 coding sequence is TGTGCCAGCAGGATTACCCTTAACACTGAAGCTTTCTTT. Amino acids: CASRITLNTEAFF.

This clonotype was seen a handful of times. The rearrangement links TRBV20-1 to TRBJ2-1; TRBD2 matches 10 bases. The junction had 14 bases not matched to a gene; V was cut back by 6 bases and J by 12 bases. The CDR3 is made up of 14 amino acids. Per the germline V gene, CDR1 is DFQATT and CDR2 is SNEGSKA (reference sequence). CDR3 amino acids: CSADGTSEGGGQFF. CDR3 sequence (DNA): TGCAGTGCGGATGGGACTAGCGAGGGTGGGGGGCAGTTCTTC.

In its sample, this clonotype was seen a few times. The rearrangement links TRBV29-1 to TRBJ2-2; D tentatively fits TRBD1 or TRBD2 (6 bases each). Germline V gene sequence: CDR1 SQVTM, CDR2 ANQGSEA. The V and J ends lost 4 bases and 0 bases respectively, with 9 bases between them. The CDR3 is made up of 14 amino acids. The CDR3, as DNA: TGCAGCGTTGCAAGGGGGGCGAACACCGGGGAGCTGTTTTTT. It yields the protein CSVARGANTGELFF.

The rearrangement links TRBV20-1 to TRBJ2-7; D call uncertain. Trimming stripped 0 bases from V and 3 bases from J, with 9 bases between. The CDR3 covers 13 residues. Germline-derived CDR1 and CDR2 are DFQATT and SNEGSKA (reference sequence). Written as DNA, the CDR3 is TGCAGTGCTAGAGATCCAGGCGTCTACGAGCAGTACTTC. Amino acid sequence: CSARDPGVYEQYF.

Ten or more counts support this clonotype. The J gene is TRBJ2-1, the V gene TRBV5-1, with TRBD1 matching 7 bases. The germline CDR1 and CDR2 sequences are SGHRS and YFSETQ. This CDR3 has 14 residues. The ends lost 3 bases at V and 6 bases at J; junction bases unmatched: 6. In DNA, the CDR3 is TGCGCCAGCAGCTGGGGGACAGCCCTCAATGAGCAGTTCTTC. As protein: CASSWGTALNEQFF.

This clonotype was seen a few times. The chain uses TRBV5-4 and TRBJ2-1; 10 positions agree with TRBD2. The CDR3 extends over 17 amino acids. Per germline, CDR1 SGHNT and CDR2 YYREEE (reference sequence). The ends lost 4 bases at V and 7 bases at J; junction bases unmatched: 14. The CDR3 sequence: CASSPDRVTLAGNEQFF. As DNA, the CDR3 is TGTGCCAGCAGCCCGGACAGGGTCACACTAGCGGGGAATGAGCAGTTCTTC.

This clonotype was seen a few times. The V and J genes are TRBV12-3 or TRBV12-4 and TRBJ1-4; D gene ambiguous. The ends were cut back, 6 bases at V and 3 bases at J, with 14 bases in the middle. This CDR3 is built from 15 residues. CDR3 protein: CASSPYYPSNEKLFF. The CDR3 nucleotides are TGTGCCAGCAGCCCTTACTACCCGTCTAATGAAAAACTGTTTTTT.

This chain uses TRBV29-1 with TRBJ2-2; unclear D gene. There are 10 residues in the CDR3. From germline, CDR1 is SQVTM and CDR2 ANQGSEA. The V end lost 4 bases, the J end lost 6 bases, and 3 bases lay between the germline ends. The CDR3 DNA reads TGCAGCGTTGTTTCCGGGGAGCTGTTTTTT. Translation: CSVVSGELFF.

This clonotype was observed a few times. CDR3 in amino acids: CASSSGQGDLNEQFF. In nucleotides, the CDR3 is TGTGCCAGCAGTTCGGGACAGGGAGACTTAAATGAGCAGTTCTTC. The V and J genes are TRBV12-3 or TRBV12-4 and TRBJ2-1; TRBD1 matches at 9 bases. This CDR3 spans 15 amino acids. V gave up 4 bases and J gave up 7 bases; unmatched junction bases: 8.

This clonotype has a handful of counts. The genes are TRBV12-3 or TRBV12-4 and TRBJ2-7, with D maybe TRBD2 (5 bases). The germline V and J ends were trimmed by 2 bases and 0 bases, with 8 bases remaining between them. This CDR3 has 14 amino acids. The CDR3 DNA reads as TGTGCCAGCAGTTTAATGGGGAGCTCCTACGAGCAGTACTTC. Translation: CASSLMGSSYEQYF.

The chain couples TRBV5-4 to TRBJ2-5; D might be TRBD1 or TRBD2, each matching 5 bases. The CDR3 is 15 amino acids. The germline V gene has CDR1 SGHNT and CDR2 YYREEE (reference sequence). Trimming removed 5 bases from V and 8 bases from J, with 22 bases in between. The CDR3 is CASSPPGPAFTTQYF. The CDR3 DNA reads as TGTGCCAGCAGTCCGCCGGGACCTGCGTTTACTACCCAGTACTTC.

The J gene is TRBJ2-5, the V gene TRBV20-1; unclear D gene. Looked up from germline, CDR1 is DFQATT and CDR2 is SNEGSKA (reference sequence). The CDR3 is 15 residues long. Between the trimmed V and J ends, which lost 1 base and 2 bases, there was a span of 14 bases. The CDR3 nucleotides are TGCAGTGCTAGAGGAGACCGGCGGAGACAAGAGACCCAGTACTTC. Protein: CSARGDRRRQETQYF.

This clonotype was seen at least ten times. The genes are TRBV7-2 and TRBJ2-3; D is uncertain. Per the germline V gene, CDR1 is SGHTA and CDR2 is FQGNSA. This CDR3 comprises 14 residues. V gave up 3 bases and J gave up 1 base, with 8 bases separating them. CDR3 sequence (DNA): TGTGCCAGCAGCTTCATTACGGGCACAGATACGCAGTATTTT. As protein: CASSFITGTDTQYF.

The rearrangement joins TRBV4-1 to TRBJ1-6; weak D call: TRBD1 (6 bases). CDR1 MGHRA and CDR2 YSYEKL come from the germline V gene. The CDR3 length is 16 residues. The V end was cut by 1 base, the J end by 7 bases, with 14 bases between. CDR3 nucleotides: TGCGCCAGCAGCCAAGGCGGAACAGGGAGGAATTCACCCCTCCACTTT. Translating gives CASSQGGTGRNSPLHF.

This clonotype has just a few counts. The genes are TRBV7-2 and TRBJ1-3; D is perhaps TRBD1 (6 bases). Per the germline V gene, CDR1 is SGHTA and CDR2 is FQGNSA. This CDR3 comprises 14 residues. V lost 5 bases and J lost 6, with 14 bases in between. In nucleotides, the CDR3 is TGTGCCAGCAGCCCCCGAGGGGGAATAAACACCATATATTTT. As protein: CASSPRGGINTIYF.

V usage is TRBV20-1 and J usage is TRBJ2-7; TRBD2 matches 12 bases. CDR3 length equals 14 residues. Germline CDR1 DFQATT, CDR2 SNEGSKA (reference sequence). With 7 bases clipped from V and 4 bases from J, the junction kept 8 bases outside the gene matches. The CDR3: CSVSRLAGAYEQYF. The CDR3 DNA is TGCAGTGTTAGCCGACTAGCGGGGGCGTACGAGCAGTACTTC.

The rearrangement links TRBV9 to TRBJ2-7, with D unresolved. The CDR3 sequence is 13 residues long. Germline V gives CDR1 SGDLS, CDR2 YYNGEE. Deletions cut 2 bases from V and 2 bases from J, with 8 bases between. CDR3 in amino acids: CASSVDATYEQYF. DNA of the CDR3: TGTGCCAGCAGCGTGGACGCGACCTACGAGCAGTACTTC.

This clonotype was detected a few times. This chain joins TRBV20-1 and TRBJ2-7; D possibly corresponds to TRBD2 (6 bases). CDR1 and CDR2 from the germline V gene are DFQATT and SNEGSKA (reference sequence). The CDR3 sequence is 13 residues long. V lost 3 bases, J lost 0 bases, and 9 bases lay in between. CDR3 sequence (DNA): TGCAGTGCTAGTCCGGGAGCCTCCTACGAGCAGTACTTC. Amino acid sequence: CSASPGASYEQYF.

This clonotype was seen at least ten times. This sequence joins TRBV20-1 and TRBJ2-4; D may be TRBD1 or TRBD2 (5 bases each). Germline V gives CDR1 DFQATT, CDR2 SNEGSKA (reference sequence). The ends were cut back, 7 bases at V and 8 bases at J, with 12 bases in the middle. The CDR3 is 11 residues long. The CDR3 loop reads CSGSGQDIQYF. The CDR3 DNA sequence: TGCAGTGGCTCGGGGCAGGACATTCAGTACTTC.

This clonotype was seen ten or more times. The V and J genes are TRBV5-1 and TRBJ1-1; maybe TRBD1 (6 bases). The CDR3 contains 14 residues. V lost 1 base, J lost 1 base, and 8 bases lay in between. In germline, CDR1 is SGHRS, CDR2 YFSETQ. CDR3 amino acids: CASSLYRANTEAFF. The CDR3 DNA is TGCGCCAGCAGCTTGTACAGGGCGAACACTGAAGCTTTCTTT.

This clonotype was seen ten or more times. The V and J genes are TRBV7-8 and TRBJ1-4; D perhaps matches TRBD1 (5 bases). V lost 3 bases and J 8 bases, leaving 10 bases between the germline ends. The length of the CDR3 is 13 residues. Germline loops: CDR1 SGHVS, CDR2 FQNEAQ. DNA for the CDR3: TGTGCCAGCAGCTTTAGGGGTGGGGAAAAACTGTTTTTT. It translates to CASSFRGGEKLFF.

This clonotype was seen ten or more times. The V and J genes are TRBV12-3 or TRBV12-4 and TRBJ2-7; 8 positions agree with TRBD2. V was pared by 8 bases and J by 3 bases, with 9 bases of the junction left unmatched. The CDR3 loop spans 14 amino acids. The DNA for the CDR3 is TGTGCCAGCGGCCCGCCGGGACTAGTCTACGAGCAGTACTTC. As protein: CASGPPGLVYEQYF.

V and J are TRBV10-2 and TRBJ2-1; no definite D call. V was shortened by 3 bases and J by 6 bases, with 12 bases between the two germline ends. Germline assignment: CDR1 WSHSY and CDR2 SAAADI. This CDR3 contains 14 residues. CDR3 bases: TGCGCCAGCAGTGAACCCGGCCAGAGCAATGAGCAGTTCTTC. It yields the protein CASSEPGQSNEQFF.